Sequencing of this TCR beta chain was carried out in a study of identical twins. From the 5' RACE reads, TCRdb called clonotypes with MiXCR, one entry per CDR3 protein. The sample yields 550,000 to 800,000 distinct CDR3 sequences, under 8.5% seen once. This clonotype was counted many times. This sample also belongs to another study, concerning yellow fever vaccine responses in identical twins.

Input material: PBMCs. This TCR was sampled from a woman between 18 and 30 years old in good health.

The CDR3 sequence is CASSSGTFQETQYF. The CDR3 DNA reads as TGCGCCAGCAGCTCCGGGACTTTCCAAGAGACCCAGTACTTC. This chain connects TRBV4-1 to TRBJ2-5; D perhaps matches TRBD2 (6 bases). Germline values: CDR1 MGHRA, CDR2 YSYEKL. The CDR3 totals 14 residues. Trimming took off 5 bases at V and 1 base at J, with 11 bases between the two ends.